The source of this T cell receptor beta chain is a study of blood T cells in healthy people across ages. Study-wide results and caveats: Those diversity estimates obtained from one million T cells were thought to be underestimates.

Healthy Caucasian individuals from Russia aged roughly 6 to 90 served as donors. Alongside a J-beta primer mix, a sample-barcoded 5' primer served in a second PCR lasting roughly 6 to 12 cycles. Every sample gave at least 2.5 million paired-end reads containing CDR3. TCRdb reprocessed the 5' RACE reads via MiXCR and lists one record per CDR3 protein. The sample contains 650,000 to 1,000,000 distinct CDR3 sequences, around 36% of which appear only once. In its sample, this clonotype was seen many times. Its cognate antigen is unknown. The V segment lost 5 bases and the J segment 8 bases; nucleotides outside the gene matches: 10. The CDR3 has 15 residues.

Material for sequencing was blood. The receptor was derived from a man aged 18 to 30 in good health. V usage is TRBV12-3 or TRBV12-4 and J usage is TRBJ2-1; 9 positions agree with TRBD1. CDR3 sequence reads: CASSRGTGSVDEQFF. The CDR3 nucleotides read TGTGCCAGCAGTAGGGGGACAGGGTCTGTAGATGAGCAGTTCTTC.